The sequence of this T cell receptor (beta chain) was determined in a study of technical replicates of blood from four donors (TCRdb year 2017). The CDR3 starts with the cysteine, ends with the phenylalanine, and has 13 residues. Just CDR3 DNA is preserved here, 39 bases in frame from base 1. CDR1 and CDR2 (MRHNA, SNTAGT) derive from the germline V gene. At the junction V is shortened by 4 bases and J by 10 bases, with 14 bases in between. Notes on this clone: Which antigen it targets is not known. Base qualities are missing; no much larger clone stands one base away.

Libraries were made using the immunoSEQ multiplex PCR assay. TCRdb retrieved this table from immuneACCESS and kept in-frame rearrangements only. Not all clones are present; in checked studies, unresolved V genes account for under half, and no reason is known for the remainder. Across this sample there are tens of thousands of clones, with around 94% seen only once. The top ten clones comprise 0.25% of the sample. This clonotype originated in a human donor in good health. The rearrangement combines TRBV6-4 with TRBJ2-1; TRBD2 is perhaps the D gene, given 5 matching bases. The specimen was T cells isolated from PBMCs. The nucleotides read TGTGCCAGCAGTGTAGAGGTCTCGGGGGAGCAGTTCTTC. It specifies CASSVEVSGEQFF.